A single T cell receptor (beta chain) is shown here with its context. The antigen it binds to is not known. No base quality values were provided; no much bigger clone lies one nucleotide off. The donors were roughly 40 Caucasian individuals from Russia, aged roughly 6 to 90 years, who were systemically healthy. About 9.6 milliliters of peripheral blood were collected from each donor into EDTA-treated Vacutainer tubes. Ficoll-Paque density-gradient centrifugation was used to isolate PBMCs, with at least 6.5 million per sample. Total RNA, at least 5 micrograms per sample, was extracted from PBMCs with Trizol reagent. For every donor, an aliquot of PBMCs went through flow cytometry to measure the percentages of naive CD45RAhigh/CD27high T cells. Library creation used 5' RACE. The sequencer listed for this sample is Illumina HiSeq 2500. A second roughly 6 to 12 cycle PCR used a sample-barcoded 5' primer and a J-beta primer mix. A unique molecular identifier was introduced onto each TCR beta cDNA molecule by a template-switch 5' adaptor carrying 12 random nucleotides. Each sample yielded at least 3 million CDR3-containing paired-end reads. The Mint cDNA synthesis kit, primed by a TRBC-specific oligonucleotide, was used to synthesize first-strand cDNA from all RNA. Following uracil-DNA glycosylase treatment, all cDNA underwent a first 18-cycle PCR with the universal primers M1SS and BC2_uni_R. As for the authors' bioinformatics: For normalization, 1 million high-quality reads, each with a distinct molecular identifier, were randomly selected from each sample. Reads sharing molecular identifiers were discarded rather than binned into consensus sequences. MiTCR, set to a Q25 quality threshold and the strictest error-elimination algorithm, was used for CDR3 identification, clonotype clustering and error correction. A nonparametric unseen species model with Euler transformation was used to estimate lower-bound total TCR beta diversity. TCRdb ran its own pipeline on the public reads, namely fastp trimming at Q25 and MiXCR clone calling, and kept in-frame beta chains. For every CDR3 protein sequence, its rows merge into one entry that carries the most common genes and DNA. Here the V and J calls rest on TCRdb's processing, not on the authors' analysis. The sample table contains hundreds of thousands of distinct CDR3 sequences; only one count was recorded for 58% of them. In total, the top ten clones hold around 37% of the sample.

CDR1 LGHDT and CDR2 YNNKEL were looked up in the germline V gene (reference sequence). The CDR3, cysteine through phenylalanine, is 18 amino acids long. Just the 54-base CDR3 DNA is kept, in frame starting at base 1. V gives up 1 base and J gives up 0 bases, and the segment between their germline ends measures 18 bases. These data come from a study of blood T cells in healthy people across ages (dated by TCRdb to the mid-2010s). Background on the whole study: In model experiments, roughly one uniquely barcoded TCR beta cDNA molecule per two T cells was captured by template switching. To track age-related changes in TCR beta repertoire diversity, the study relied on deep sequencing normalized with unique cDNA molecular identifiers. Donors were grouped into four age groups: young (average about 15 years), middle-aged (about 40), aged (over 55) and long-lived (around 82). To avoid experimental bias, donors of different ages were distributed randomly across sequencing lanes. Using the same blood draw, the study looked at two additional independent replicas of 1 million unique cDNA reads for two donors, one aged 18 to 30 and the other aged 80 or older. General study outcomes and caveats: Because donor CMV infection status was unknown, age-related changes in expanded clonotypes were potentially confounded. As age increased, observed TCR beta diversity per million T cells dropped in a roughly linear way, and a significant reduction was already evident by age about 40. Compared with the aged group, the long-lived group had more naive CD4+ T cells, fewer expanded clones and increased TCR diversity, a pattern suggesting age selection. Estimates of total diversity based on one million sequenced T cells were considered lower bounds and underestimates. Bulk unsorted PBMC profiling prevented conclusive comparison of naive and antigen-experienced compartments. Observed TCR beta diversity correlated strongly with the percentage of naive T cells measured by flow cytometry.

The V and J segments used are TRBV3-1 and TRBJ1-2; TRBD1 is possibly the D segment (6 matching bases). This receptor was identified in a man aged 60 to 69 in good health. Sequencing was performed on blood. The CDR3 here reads CASSQGHPGHPTNYGYTF. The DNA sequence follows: TGTGCCAGCAGCCAAGGTCATCCGGGACACCCTACTAACTATGGCTACACCTTC. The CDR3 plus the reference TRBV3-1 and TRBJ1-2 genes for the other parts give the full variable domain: DTAVSQTPKYLVTQMGNDKSIKCEQNLGHDTMYWYKQDSKKFLKIMFSYNNKELIINETVPNRFSPKSPDKAHLNLHINSLELGDSAVYFCASSQGHPGHPTNYGYTFGSGTRLTVV.